This T cell receptor beta chain was found in a study of human T cells and chemical hapten exposure. Study at large: Sensitization was performed using 2% DPC on a 2 cm by 2 cm upper inner arm skin site. Small pooled library volume differences mainly caused per-sample TCR yield variation.

TCRdb processed the RACE reads anew with MiXCR; each CDR3 protein has one entry. Among tens of thousands of distinct CDR3 sequences listed, approximately 9.9% were seen once. The time point denotes: pre-sensitization, week 0. Specified treatment: therapeutic diphenylcyclopropenone sensitization with weekly scalp DPC. This clonotype came up a few times. No antigen is known for it. Trimming took 3 bases from V and 2 from J, leaving 11 bases between them. The V gene's germline CDR1 is SNHLY and CDR2 FYNNEI. The CDR3 contains 14 residues. General study points: Expanded TCRs showed more large CDR3 clusters than pre-sensitization or healthy control sets. With DPC sensitization, TCRs exceeding 1 in 1000 frequency showed no change.

The chain couples TRBV2 to TRBJ2-7, with TRBD1 as a possible D gene (6 bases). This specimen consisted of whole blood, obtained in connection with sensitization to the hapten diphenylcyclopropenone (DPC). The source of this sequence is a woman between 50 and 59 years old with alopecia areata. Some clones in this sample may be carry-over from other donors' samples. DNA for the CDR3: TGTGCCAGCAGTGATAAGAACAGGGCCTACGAGCAGTACTTC. It encodes CASSDKNRAYEQYF.